The 17 T cell receptor beta chains reported below all come from one sample, sequenced in a study of shared clonotypes between healthy human individuals (dated by TCRdb to 2020 to 2021). The library was generated by the immunoSEQ multiplex PCR assay. TCRdb took over this immuneACCESS table, retaining in-frame rearrangements with V and J assigned. Such tables are incomplete; in checked studies, under half of the missing clones stem from an unresolved V gene, and the remainder is unexplained. Here the sample has under 1 million clones; over 90% occur a single time. The ten top clones hold 24% of the sample. CD8 naive samples consisted of CD45RO-negative cells that were positively selected for CCR7, yielding a CD45RA+CCR7+ population without TemRA cells. The material sequenced was naive CD8+ T cells sorted from blood. This specimen's cell subset or site label, per the study, means: CD45RA+CCR7+. The receptors were sampled from a man aged 25 to 40 in good health.

V usage is TRBV4-1 and J usage is TRBJ1-3, with D possibly matching TRBD1 (6 bases). V dropped 0 bases and J dropped 3 bases, with 9 bases sitting between them. The CDR3 extends over 15 amino acids. Per germline, CDR1 MGHRA and CDR2 YSYEKL. The CDR3 region has the DNA TGCGCCAGCAGCCAAGACTCGACAGGTGGAAACACCATATATTTT. Its protein is CASSQDSTGGNTIYF.

This sequence joins TRBV9 and TRBJ2-5, with D perhaps TRBD2 (6 bases). The ends were cut back, 3 bases at V and 1 base at J, with 10 bases in the middle. In germline, CDR1 is SGDLS, CDR2 YYNGEE. This CDR3 comprises 14 residues. The CDR3 sequence is CASSAGLGQETQYF. The CDR3 DNA reads TGTGCCAGCAGCGCGGGACTGGGCCAAGAGACCCAGTACTTC.

The chain carries TRBV5-8 and TRBJ2-1; D is perhaps TRBD1 or TRBD2 (5 bases each). The CDR3 consists of 15 residues. Trimming pared 0 bases from V and 0 bases from J, leaving 7 bases between. The germline V gene has CDR1 SGHTS and CDR2 YDEGEE. This CDR3 is CASSLGGTSYNEQFF. CDR3 DNA sequence: TGTGCCAGCAGCTTGGGGGGGACCTCCTACAATGAGCAGTTCTTC.

This clone was picked up one time. This rearrangement joins TRBV4-3 to TRBJ2-3; D ambiguous. CDR3 length equals 14 residues. Deletions cut 0 bases from V and 6 bases from J, with 10 bases between. In germline, CDR1 is LGHNA, CDR2 YSLEER. CDR3 in amino acids: CASSQDRNGDTQYF. CDR3 nucleotide sequence: TGCGCCAGCAGCCAAGATAGAAATGGGGATACGCAGTATTTT.

The genes are TRBV11-2 and TRBJ2-3, with D uncertain. CDR1 and CDR2 (germline): SGHAT, FQNNGV. CDR3 length: 11 amino acids. V was trimmed by 3 bases and J by 11 bases, leaving 9 bases between them. The CDR3 loop is CASSLGEEQYF. The CDR3 DNA is TGTGCCAGCAGCTTGGGTGAGGAGCAGTATTTT.

The chain recombines TRBV4-1 with TRBJ2-3, with 8 bases matching TRBD1. Trimming cost V 4 bases and J 1 base; bases outside gene matches: 4. Per germline, CDR1 MGHRA and CDR2 YSYEKL. The CDR3 is made up of 15 amino acids. CDR3: CASSLGTGRTDTQYF. The CDR3, as DNA: TGCGCCAGCAGCCTTGGGACAGGACGCACAGATACGCAGTATTTT.

The chain recombines TRBV27 with TRBJ2-2; possible D gene TRBD1, 6 bases. V lost 4 bases and J 4 bases, leaving 16 bases between the germline ends. The CDR3 is 16 residues long. Per the germline V gene, CDR1 is MNHEY and CDR2 is SMNVEV (reference sequence). CDR3 DNA: TGTGCCAGCAGTTACGAAGGGGGTATTGGCACCGGGGAGCTGTTTTTT. Encoded protein: CASSYEGGIGTGELFF.

The chain carries TRBV7-9 and TRBJ2-1, with D perhaps matching TRBD1 (6 bases). The V and J ends lost 7 bases and 3 bases respectively, with 10 bases between them. The germline gives CDR1 SEHNR, CDR2 FQNEAQ (reference sequence). This CDR3 region has 13 residues. CDR3 residues: CASNTGLYNEQFF. The DNA of the CDR3 is TGTGCCAGCAATACAGGGCTCTACAATGAGCAGTTCTTC.

A remark on this clone: The same CDR3 arises from other DNA sequences in this sample as well. The J gene is TRBJ2-2, the V gene TRBV6-5; D is unresolved. CDR1 and CDR2 from the germline V gene are MNHEY and SVGAGI. The CDR3 runs to 15 residues. V lost 0 bases to trimming and J lost 1 base, with 6 bases between them. The CDR3 here is CASSYSAGNTGELFF. The DNA of the CDR3 is TGTGCCAGCAGTTACTCCGCAGGGAACACCGGGGAGCTGTTTTTT.

The chain has TRBV12-1 and TRBJ1-1; the table's D call, TRBD1, has no DNA check behind it. TRBV12-1 represents a pseudogene. CDR3 size: 18 residues. The CDR3 DNA follows: TGTGCCAGCAGCTTTAAATATATGGACAGCAGGAGAAACACTGAAGCTTTCTTT. Translation gives CASSFKYMDSRRNTEAFF.

J is TRBJ2-2 and V is TRBV18, with D tentatively TRBD2 (5 bases). Trimming cost V 0 bases and J 1 base, with 9 bases left between them. From germline, CDR1 is KGHSH and CDR2 LQKENI. The CDR3 is 16 amino acids. The CDR3, as DNA: TGTGCCAGCTCACCACCGGCTGGGAGGAACACCGGGGAGCTGTTTTTT. Translating it yields CASSPPAGRNTGELFF.

The chain couples TRBV12-5 to TRBJ2-1; TRBD1 matches 9 bases. Germline CDR1 reads LGHNT; CDR2 reads FRNRAP. This CDR3 region has 16 residues. The V and J ends lost 5 bases and 5 bases, in that order; junction bases with no gene match: 10. The CDR3 spells CASGSPGTGMDNEQFF. DNA of the CDR3: TGTGCTAGTGGTAGCCCCGGGACAGGGATGGACAATGAGCAGTTCTTC.

The V and J genes are TRBV27 and TRBJ1-2, with TRBD1 as a possible D gene (5 bases). The CDR3 is 14 residues long. V was trimmed by 3 bases and J by 8 bases, leaving 16 bases between them. Germline CDR1 MNHEY, CDR2 SMNVEV (reference sequence). Written as DNA, the CDR3 is TGTGCCAGCAGTTTTCGGGACCGCGCCAGGGGCTACACCTTC. It translates to CASSFRDRARGYTF.

CDR3 amino acids: CAISDPGLAGDSSYNEQFF. CDR3 DNA sequence: TGTGCCATCAGTGACCCAGGACTAGCGGGAGACAGCTCCTACAATGAGCAGTTCTTC. The V call is TRBV10-3, the J call TRBJ2-1, with 13 bases identical to TRBD2. After removal of 3 bases from V and 0 bases from J, the junction contained 8 bases not matched to a gene. This CDR3 has 19 amino acids. Germline V gene lookup returns CDR1 ENHRY and CDR2 SYGVKD.

The chain combines TRBV11-2 with TRBJ2-1, with a tentative D call TRBD2 (5 bases). The germline V gene has CDR1 SGHAT and CDR2 FQNNGV. The CDR3 contains 17 residues. Trimming removed 1 base at V and 0 bases at J, with 13 bases between. The CDR3 spells CASSLGRSGSSYNEQFF. The DNA for the CDR3 is TGTGCCAGCAGCTTAGGCCGGAGCGGAAGCTCCTACAATGAGCAGTTCTTC.

The chain is built from TRBV25-1 and TRBJ2-7; D might be TRBD2 (6 bases). V lost 0 bases and J lost 3, with 15 bases in between. The CDR3 sequence is 16 residues long. Germline V gene data show CDR1 as MGHDK and CDR2 as SYGVNS. The CDR3 DNA is TGTGCCAGCAGTGAATACGTAGTCAGGGAGGTCTACGAGCAGTACTTC. This gives the protein CASSEYVVREVYEQYF.

The chain uses TRBV14 and TRBJ1-2; 8 bases line up with TRBD1. The CDR3 spans 12 residues. V shed 6 bases, J shed 3 bases, and the junction held 0 bases outside the gene matches. Germline V gene lookup returns CDR1 SGHDN and CDR2 FVKESK. CDR3 nucleotides: TGTGCCAGCAGGGGACAGGACTATGGCTACACCTTC. Amino acid sequence: CASRGQDYGYTF. Combining the CDR3 with reference TRBV14 and TRBJ1-2 gives the whole variable domain EAGVTQFPSHSVIEKGQTVTLRCDPISGHDNLYWYRRVMGKEIKFLLHFVKESKQDESGMPNNRFLAERTGGTYSTLKVQPAELEDSGVYFCASRGQDYGYTFGSGTRLTVV.